The rows below give T cell receptor beta chains drawn from one sample of a study of control samples from healthy donors and cancer patients. Data came from immunoSEQ multiplex PCR; TCRdb stores just in-frame clones and leaves some out. The sample contains 150,000 to 200,000 clones, approximately 92% of which appear only once. Sample: blood. These TCRs come from a woman in her sixties or seventies in good health. Each CDR3 is given with its conserved first and last residue. D genes are given only for firm matches. Size tells how often a clone was seen (once, few, many) or the class of an expanded clone, and some rows leave it out.

J: TRBJ1-4; V: TRBV4-3; size: -; D: -; DNA: TGCGCCAGCAGCAAAGGGCCCAAGGCAACTAATGAAAAACTGTTTTTT; CDR3: CASSKGPKATNEKLFF
J: TRBJ1-1; V: TRBV2; size: -; D: -; DNA: TGTGCCAGCAGTGATGCCGGGAACACTGAAGCTTTCTTT; CDR3: CASSDAGNTEAFF
J: TRBJ2-7; V: TRBV7-9; size: once; D: -; DNA: TGTGCCAGCAGCTTAGCCGACGGGAGCACCGACGAGCAGTACTTC; CDR3: CASSLADGSTDEQYF
J: TRBJ1-2; V: TRBV3-1/TRBV3-2; size: -; D: -; DNA: TGTGCCAGCAGCCAAGAGGGGGGGGCAGGGGCCTATGGCTACACCTTC; CDR3: CASSQEGGAGAYGYTF
J: TRBJ2-5; V: TRBV6-5; size: -; D: TRBD1; DNA: TGTGCCAGCACCACAGGGGGGTCAAATTGGGAGACCCAGTACTTC; CDR3: CASTTGGSNWETQYF
J: TRBJ1-2; V: TRBV4-2; size: -; D: -; DNA: TGTGCCAGCAGCCAAGATTTGGAGGTTCTCTATGGCTACACCTTC; CDR3: CASSQDLEVLYGYTF
J: TRBJ2-3; V: TRBV6-5; size: -; D: -; DNA: TGTGCCAGCAGTTACGGAGGCATAACTTTCACAGATACGCAGTATTTT; CDR3: CASSYGGITFTDTQYF
J: TRBJ1-6; V: TRBV5-4; size: -; D: TRBD1; DNA: TGTGCCAGCAGCCAGGGGGTTTCACCCCTCCACTTT; CDR3: CASSQGVSPLHF
J: TRBJ1-1; V: TRBV4-2; size: -; D: TRBD1; DNA: TGTGCCAGCAGCTCCCCTGAGGGGGCAACTGAAGCTTTCTTT; CDR3: CASSSPEGATEAFF
J: TRBJ1-1; V: TRBV7-9; size: -; D: TRBD1; DNA: TGTGCCAGCAGACGACAGGGCGGATTCACTGAAGCTTTCTTT; CDR3: CASRRQGGFTEAFF
J: TRBJ1-2; V: TRBV7-2; size: -; D: -; DNA: TGTGCCAGCAGCTTAGGCCTCGACGGACACAATGGCTACACCTTC; CDR3: CASSLGLDGHNGYTF
J: TRBJ2-1; V: TRBV2; size: once; D: -; DNA: TGTGCCAGCAGTGTAACTAGCCGGGGGATGGCTGAGCAGTTCTTC; CDR3: CASSVTSRGMAEQFF
J: TRBJ2-7; V: TRBV18; size: -; D: -; DNA: TGTGCCAGCTCACCAGAGACCTACGAGCAGTACTTC; CDR3: CASSPETYEQYF
J: TRBJ2-2; V: TRBV6-6; size: -; D: -; DNA: TGTGCCAGCAGCTACAGTTACAACACCGGGGAGCTGTTTTTT; CDR3: CASSYSYNTGELFF
J: TRBJ1-2; V: TRBV19; size: few; D: -; DNA: TGTGCCAGTAGTGATCAACGAAACTATGGCTACACCTTC; CDR3: CASSDQRNYGYTF
J: TRBJ2-1; V: TRBV19; size: -; D: -; DNA: TGTGCCATGACGCTGGACCGGAGAAATGGGCAGTTCTTC; CDR3: CAMTLDRRNGQFF
J: TRBJ2-6; V: TRBV4-3; size: -; D: TRBD1; DNA: TGCGCCAGCAGCCACCTACAGGGGGCGGGCTCTGGGGCCAACGTCCTGACTTTC; CDR3: CASSHLQGAGSGANVLTF
J: TRBJ1-1; V: TRBV19; size: -; D: -; DNA: TGTGCCAGTAGTCCTCGCGTCCAGAACACTGAAGCTTTCTTT; CDR3: CASSPRVQNTEAFF
J: TRBJ2-7; V: TRBV4-3; size: -; D: -; DNA: TGCGCCAGCAGCCAATCAGTTCGAGACGAGCAGTACTTC; CDR3: CASSQSVRDEQYF
J: TRBJ2-5; V: TRBV27; size: -; D: -; DNA: TGTGCCAGCAGCAAAAGGGGGGAGACCCAGTACTTC; CDR3: CASSKRGETQYF
J: TRBJ1-5; V: TRBV2; size: -; D: -; DNA: TGTGCCAGCAGTGACATCTATCAGCCCCAGCATTTT; CDR3: CASSDIYQPQHF
J: TRBJ1-2; V: TRBV4-1; size: -; D: -; DNA: TGCGCCAGCAGCCAAACCGCCCAGTTGTTGGGGGCGGAAGGCTACACCTTC; CDR3: CASSQTAQLLGAEGYTF
J: TRBJ2-2; V: TRBV15; size: -; D: -; DNA: TGTGCCACCAGCAGAGGCCCCACGAGGACAGCTGCGAACACCGGGGAGCTGTTTTTT; CDR3: CATSRGPTRTAANTGELFF
J: TRBJ2-1; V: TRBV7-9; size: once; D: TRBD2; DNA: TGTGCCAGCAGCTTAGCGCACACTAGCGGACTCAATGAGCAGTTCTTC; CDR3: CASSLAHTSGLNEQFF
J: TRBJ1-2; V: TRBV19; size: -; D: TRBD1; DNA: TGTGCCAGTAGTAGAGGACAGGGGGTATGGTATGGCTACACCTTC; CDR3: CASSRGQGVWYGYTF
J: TRBJ2-5; V: TRBV12-3/TRBV12-4; size: -; D: -; DNA: TGTGCCAGCAGTGGCTGGCAGACCCAGTACTTC; CDR3: CASSGWQTQYF
J: TRBJ2-1; V: TRBV5-4; size: -; D: TRBD2; DNA: TGTGCCAGCAGCTTAGGGACTAGCGGGGGGCTCACTGTGGATGAGCAGTTCTTC; CDR3: CASSLGTSGGLTVDEQFF
J: TRBJ2-2; V: TRBV2; size: -; D: TRBD2; DNA: TGTGCCAGCAGGGAACTAGCGGGGGTCTCCGGGGAGCTGTTTTTT; CDR3: CASRELAGVSGELFF
J: TRBJ1-2; V: TRBV6-4; size: -; D: -; DNA: TGTGCCAGCAGTGACATGGGGTATGGCTACACCTTC; CDR3: CASSDMGYGYTF
J: TRBJ1-2; V: TRBV28; size: -; D: -; DNA: TGTGCCAGCAGTTTAAGCGGGACACTCTATGGCTACACCTTC; CDR3: CASSLSGTLYGYTF
J: TRBJ2-5; V: TRBV5-1; size: -; D: TRBD1; DNA: TGCGCCAGCAGCTTGGGGGACAGGGTGGAAGAGACCCAGTACTTC; CDR3: CASSLGDRVEETQYF
J: TRBJ1-3; V: TRBV9; size: -; D: -; DNA: TGTGCCAGCACCCAGCGGGTCTCTGGAAACACCATATATTTT; CDR3: CASTQRVSGNTIYF
J: TRBJ2-7; V: TRBV5-3; size: -; D: TRBD2; DNA: TGTGCCAGAAGCTTGAGGATACGGACTAGCGGGGAATTCTACGAGCAGTACTTC; CDR3: CARSLRIRTSGEFYEQYF
J: TRBJ2-5; V: TRBV20-1; size: -; D: TRBD2; DNA: TGCAGTGCCAGTGATGCGGGGAGGGCCGGCGAGACCCAGTACTTC; CDR3: CSASDAGRAGETQYF
J: TRBJ1-6; V: TRBV7-2; size: -; D: -; DNA: TGTGCCAGCAGGTTGGGCGGACCCCTTAATTCACCCCTCCACTTT; CDR3: CASRLGGPLNSPLHF
J: TRBJ2-1; V: TRBV11-3; size: -; D: TRBD1; DNA: TGTGCCAGCAGCGTAGGACAGGGGCCCTACAATGAGCAGTTCTTC; CDR3: CASSVGQGPYNEQFF
J: TRBJ1-6; V: TRBV19; size: -; D: TRBD1; DNA: TGTGCCAGTAGCGGGACAGGGTACGGTTCACCCCTCCACTTT; CDR3: CASSGTGYGSPLHF
J: TRBJ2-1; V: TRBV6-6; size: -; D: -; DNA: TGTGCCAGCAGCTTGAACAGGGTTAATGAGCAGTTCTTC; CDR3: CASSLNRVNEQFF
J: TRBJ1-5; V: TRBV19; size: -; D: TRBD1; DNA: TGTGCCAGTAGTAAGAGGACAGGGGATAGCAATCAGCCCCAGCATTTT; CDR3: CASSKRTGDSNQPQHF
J: TRBJ1-1; V: TRBV11-2; size: once; D: -; DNA: TGTGCCAGCAGCTTAGTGCCCCGAGGAGAAGCTTTCTTT; CDR3: CASSLVPRGEAFF
J: TRBJ2-1; V: TRBV7-2; size: once; D: TRBD2; DNA: TGTGCCAGCAAGATGGCGGGGGGAAGCTCCTACAATGAGCAGTTCTTC; CDR3: CASKMAGGSSYNEQFF
J: TRBJ2-1; V: TRBV25-1; size: -; D: TRBD2; DNA: TGTGCCAGCTCTCCCCCGGGACTAGCGGGAAATGAGCAGTTCTTC; CDR3: CASSPPGLAGNEQFF
J: TRBJ1-1; V: TRBV5-1; size: -; D: TRBD1; DNA: TGCGCCAGCAGCCGGGCGGGACAGGGGGGCACTGAAGCTTTCTTT; CDR3: CASSRAGQGGTEAFF
J: TRBJ1-2; V: TRBV4-3; size: -; D: -; DNA: TGCGCCAGCAGCCAAGGGGAGGGGCCCTATGGCTACACCTTC; CDR3: CASSQGEGPYGYTF
J: TRBJ2-5; V: TRBV12-3/TRBV12-4; size: -; D: -; DNA: TGTGCCAGCAGTTTTCGGGTCGAAGAGACCCAGTACTTC; CDR3: CASSFRVEETQYF
J: TRBJ2-1; V: TRBV5-4; size: -; D: TRBD2; DNA: TGTGCCAGCAGCTTGGTTCGGCTAGCGGTGGGCTACAATGAGCAGTTCTTC; CDR3: CASSLVRLAVGYNEQFF
J: TRBJ2-1; V: TRBV3-1/TRBV3-2; size: few; D: TRBD2; DNA: TGTGCCAGCAGCTGGTTAAAACGGGGGGGAATAAATAGCGAGCAGTTCTTC; CDR3: CASSWLKRGGINSEQFF
J: TRBJ2-7; V: TRBV6-2/TRBV6-3; size: -; D: -; DNA: TGTGCCAGCAGTTACTCGTATGGCCCCTACGAGCAGTACTTC; CDR3: CASSYSYGPYEQYF
J: TRBJ1-6; V: TRBV18; size: -; D: TRBD1; DNA: TGTGCCAGCTCACGCTCCGGGACAGGGGTTCTCAGCTCCTATAATTCACCCCTCCACTTT; CDR3: CASSRSGTGVLSSYNSPLHF
J: TRBJ1-3; V: TRBV11-2; size: -; D: -; DNA: TGTGCCAGCAGCTTAGTCCCCCTAACGGGAAACACCATATATTTT; CDR3: CASSLVPLTGNTIYF
J: TRBJ2-6; V: TRBV19; size: -; D: -; DNA: TGTGCCAGTCGGGACACGCTTTCTGGGGCCAACGTCCTGACTTTC; CDR3: CASRDTLSGANVLTF
J: TRBJ1-5; V: TRBV2; size: -; D: -; DNA: TGTGCCAGCAGTGGTGACACTCAGAGACCGTTTAGCAATCAGCCCCAGCATTTT; CDR3: CASSGDTQRPFSNQPQHF
J: TRBJ2-2; V: TRBV11-2; size: -; D: TRBD1; DNA: TGTGCCAGCAGCCTCGGTCCGGGACAGGGGGCTTTCGGGGAGCTGTTTTTT; CDR3: CASSLGPGQGAFGELFF